Following are 15 T cell receptor beta chains from one sample sequenced in a study of T-cell memory formation after mild COVID-19. TCRdb reprocessed the 5' RACE reads via MiXCR and lists one record per CDR3 protein. The table lists 200,000 to 250,000 distinct CDR3 sequences, just over 9.5% of them singletons. Material for sequencing was PBMCs or a T cell subset sorted from them (not recorded which). The receptor set was obtained from a young man who had mild COVID-19 (a few samples of this study predate the infection). Cell type and time point are not known.

This clonotype has a count of ten or more. The CDR3, as DNA: TGTGCCAGCTACAAACGAGACTACCAAGGCAATGAGCAGTTCTTC. The encoded protein is CASYKRDYQGNEQFF. The V gene is TRBV7-2, the J gene TRBJ2-1; TRBD2 might be the D (5 bases). The ends were cut back, 8 bases at V and 6 bases at J, with 20 bases in the middle. This CDR3 contains 15 residues. Germline-derived CDR1 and CDR2 are SGHTA and FQGNSA. The whole variable domain, remainder taken from reference TRBV7-2 and TRBJ2-1, is GAGVSQSPSNKVTEKGKDVELRCDPISGHTALYWYRQSLGQGLEFLIYFQGNSAPDKSGLPSDRFSAERTGGSVSTLTIQRTQQEDSAVYLCASYKRDYQGNEQFFGPGTRLTVL.

This clonotype was found a few times. This chain joins TRBV4-3 and TRBJ2-7; TRBD1 might be the D (6 bases). The CDR3 is 15 residues long. Trimming shortened V by 0 bases and J by 2 bases, and 11 bases separated the two germline ends. Germline-derived CDR1 and CDR2 are LGHNA and YSLEER. The chain's CDR3 is CASSQEVYRAYEQYF. DNA of the CDR3: TGCGCCAGCAGCCAAGAGGTCTACAGGGCCTACGAGCAGTACTTC.

The sample holds a few counts of this clonotype. J is TRBJ2-3 and V is TRBV5-4; D is undetermined. Trimming took off 5 bases at V and 2 bases at J, with 12 bases between the two ends. The length of the CDR3 is 14 residues. Germline V gives CDR1 SGHNT, CDR2 YYREEE (reference sequence). The CDR3 sequence is CASRSAENTDTQYF. For the CDR3, the DNA is TGTGCCAGCAGGAGTGCGGAAAACACAGATACGCAGTATTTT.

Only a few counts were recorded for this clonotype. The chain carries TRBV5-6 and TRBJ2-3; a weak D match, TRBD1 (6 bases). Germline CDR1 is SGHDT and CDR2 is YYEEEE. This CDR3 region has 18 residues. Trimming cost V 2 bases and J 3 bases, with 22 bases left between them. The CDR3 DNA sequence: TGTGCCAGCAGCTTCCGATTGGCCAGGGGCCGGGGAACAGATACGCAGTATTTT. Its protein product is CASSFRLARGRGTDTQYF. Supplemented by reference TRBV5-6 and TRBJ2-3, the full variable domain reads DAGVTQSPTHLIKTRGQQVTLRCSPKSGHDTVSWYQQALGQGPQFIFQYYEEEERQRGNFPDRFSGHQFPNYSSELNVNALLLGDSALYLCASSFRLARGRGTDTQYFGPGTRLTVL.

This clonotype was counted ten times or more. The V call is TRBV6-5, the J call TRBJ2-2; tentative D call: TRBD1 (5 bases). Germline-derived CDR1 and CDR2 are MNHEY and SVGAGI. The length of the CDR3 is 14 residues. Deletions cut 4 bases from V and 4 bases from J, with 10 bases between. The CDR3 nucleotides read TGTGCCAGCAGTTTGGGGCCTCTCACCGGGGAGCTGTTTTTT. Its protein product is CASSLGPLTGELFF.

This clonotype was counted between two and nine times. The chain recombines TRBV7-9 with TRBJ1-3, with D possibly TRBD1 on 6 matching bases. This CDR3 is built from 16 residues. Germline values: CDR1 SEHNR, CDR2 FQNEAQ (reference sequence). Trimming pared 4 bases from V and 0 bases from J, leaving 13 bases between. The CDR3 nucleotides are TGTGCCAGCAGCTCAAGGGGGGGGAGCTCTGGAAACACCATATATTTT. Protein: CASSSRGGSSGNTIYF. Drawing the rest from reference TRBV7-9 and TRBJ1-3, the complete variable domain is DTGVSQNPRHKITKRGQNVTFRCDPISEHNRLYWYRQTLGQGPEFLTYFQNEAQLEKSRLLSDRFSAERPKGSFSTLEIQRTEQGDSAMYLCASSSRGGSSGNTIYFGEGSWLTVV.

The CDR3 sequence: CASSQGGRPSGYTF. DNA of the CDR3: TGCGCCAGCAGCCAGGGTGGGAGGCCCAGTGGCTACACCTTC. This chain connects TRBV4-3 to TRBJ1-2; D call uncertain. CDR3 length equals 14 residues. The V and J ends lost 3 bases and 7 bases respectively, with 15 bases between them. Germline loops: CDR1 LGHNA, CDR2 YSLEER.

V usage is TRBV12-3 or TRBV12-4 and J usage is TRBJ2-3; no definite D call. The CDR3 loop spans 15 amino acids. The V end lost 2 bases, the J end lost 5 bases, and 14 bases lay between the germline ends. The CDR3 is CASSLNARAVDTQYF. In DNA form, the CDR3 reads TGTGCCAGCAGTTTAAACGCCCGGGCCGTAGATACGCAGTATTTT.

The CDR3 DNA is TGTGCCAGCAGCCTTACTAGCGGGGGGGCTCATACGCAGTATTTT. Amino acid sequence: CASSLTSGGAHTQYF. The chain carries TRBV3-1 and TRBJ2-3, with 13 bases aligning to TRBD2. The germline V gene encodes CDR1 LGHDT and CDR2 YNNKEL (reference sequence). J gave up 7 bases and V 4 bases, and 5 bases lay outside the gene matches. The CDR3 covers 15 residues.

This clonotype has only a few counts. The CDR3 region is CSAREVAFNTEAFF. CDR3 nucleotide sequence: TGCAGTGCTAGAGAGGTGGCCTTTAACACTGAAGCTTTCTTT. This rearrangement joins TRBV20-1 to TRBJ1-1; D gene ambiguous. CDR1 is DFQATT and CDR2 is SNEGSKA in the germline V gene (reference sequence). V was shortened by 0 bases and J by 2 bases, with 10 bases between the two germline ends. CDR3 length: 14 residues.

V gene TRBV20-1 combines with J gene TRBJ2-5; 13 nucleotides line up with TRBD2. From germline, CDR1 is DFQATT and CDR2 SNEGSKA (reference sequence). The CDR3 length is 13 residues. V shed 6 bases, J shed 5 bases, and the junction held 3 bases outside the gene matches. The CDR3 here is CSAPGLAGETQYF. In nucleotides, the CDR3 is TGCAGTGCACCGGGACTAGCGGGGGAGACCCAGTACTTC.

This clonotype was found once. This chain connects TRBV7-9 to TRBJ1-1; D is unclear. Germline CDR1 and CDR2: SEHNR and FQNEAQ (reference sequence). The CDR3 runs to 17 residues. V was pared by 4 bases and J by 1 base, with 19 bases between. The CDR3 reads CASSSWLVRETNTEAFF. CDR3 in DNA: TGTGCCAGCAGCTCCTGGCTAGTGAGAGAGACGAACACTGAAGCTTTCTTT.

At least ten counts were recorded for this clonotype. The rearrangement uses TRBV7-3 and TRBJ2-7; 9 bases are a match to TRBD2. The trim removed 5 bases at V and 2 bases at J, leaving 16 bases unmatched. This CDR3 is built from 18 residues. Germline CDR1 reads SGHTA; CDR2 reads FQGTGA. CDR3 DNA: TGTGCCAGCAGCGCTTTTGGTTTGAGCAGCGGGGGGCCCTACGAGCAGTACTTC. Translation: CASSAFGLSSGGPYEQYF.

The chain has TRBV28 and TRBJ2-1, with D perhaps TRBD1 or TRBD2 (6 bases each). This CDR3 comprises 14 residues. Germline V gene sequence: CDR1 MDHEN, CDR2 SYDVKM. Trimming stripped 7 bases from V and 2 bases from J, with 12 bases between. This CDR3 reads CASTRGLAYNEQFF. CDR3 nucleotide sequence: TGTGCCAGCACCCGGGGGCTAGCCTACAATGAGCAGTTCTTC.

The J gene is TRBJ2-3, the V gene TRBV7-8; no clear D gene. Germline V lookup: CDR1 SGHVS, CDR2 FQNEAQ. V shed 1 base and J shed 4 bases, with 15 bases lying between them. This CDR3 is 16 amino acids long. CDR3 sequence reads: CASSLGASRLADTQYF. DNA for the CDR3: TGTGCCAGCAGCTTAGGTGCCTCCCGATTGGCAGATACGCAGTATTTT.